The 11 T cell receptor beta chains below all came from one sample that was sequenced in a study of T cell responses to AZD1222 COVID-19 vaccine. Measured with immunoSEQ multiplex PCR; TCRdb has only the in-frame clones, and not every one. The sample yields over 110,000 clones, roughly 89% seen once. The sequenced sample was peripheral blood, obtained on day 0 of AZD1222 vaccination. Receptor source: an adult in good health.

The chain links TRBV19 to TRBJ2-3, with 7 positions matching TRBD1. V was clipped by 7 bases and J by 2 bases; unmatched bases: 6. The CDR3 length is 14 residues. Germline lookup yields CDR1 LNHDA and CDR2 SQIVND (reference sequence). The chain's CDR3 is CASTDRAITDTQYF. CDR3 nucleotide sequence: TGTGCCAGTACCGACAGGGCGATCACAGATACGCAGTATTTT. Full variable domain (remainder filled in from reference TRBV19 and TRBJ2-3): DGGITQSPKYLFRKEGQNVTLSCEQNLNHDAMYWYRQDPGQGLRLIYYSQIVNDFQKGDIAEGYSVSREKKESFPLTVTSAQKNPTAFYLCASTDRAITDTQYFGPGTRLTVL.

This chain uses TRBV5-1 with TRBJ2-7; a possible D gene is TRBD1 (6 bases). The CDR3 is 17 residues long. V lost 3 bases, J lost 3 bases, and 22 bases lay in between. The germline V gene encodes CDR1 SGHRS and CDR2 YFSETQ. CDR3: CASSWGMGADLGYEQYF. CDR3 DNA sequence: TGCGCCAGCAGCTGGGGAATGGGGGCGGACCTTGGCTACGAGCAGTACTTC. The full variable domain, with the rest looked up from reference TRBV5-1 and TRBJ2-7, is KAGVTQTPRYLIKTRGQQVTLSCSPISGHRSVSWYQQTPGQGLQFLFEYFSETQRNKGNFPGRFSGRQFSNSRSEMNVSTLELGDSALYLCASSWGMGADLGYEQYFGPGTRLTVT.

This chain links TRBV6-6 with TRBJ2-7; D unresolved. Trimming shortened V by 0 bases and J by 5 bases, and 5 bases separated the two germline ends. The CDR3 length is 12 residues. From germline, CDR1 is MNHNY and CDR2 SVGAGI (reference sequence). Here the CDR3 reads CASSYSRNEQYF. CDR3 coding DNA: TGTGCCAGCAGTTACTCGAGGAACGAGCAGTACTTC.

CDR3 sequence reads: CASRNVPGQGYNEQFF. CDR3 in DNA: TGCGCCAGCAGGAACGTCCCGGGACAGGGGTACAATGAGCAGTTCTTC. The V call is TRBV5-1, the J call TRBJ2-1; TRBD1 aligns across 10 bases. The ends lost 5 bases at V and 4 bases at J; junction bases unmatched: 9. This CDR3 has 16 amino acids. Germline-derived CDR1 and CDR2 are SGHRS and YFSETQ.

J is TRBJ1-1 and V is TRBV2; D is possibly TRBD1 (6 bases). This CDR3 spans 14 amino acids. Germline loops: CDR1 SNHLY, CDR2 FYNNEI. Trimming pared 4 bases from V and 4 bases from J, leaving 13 bases between. The CDR3 region has the DNA TGTGCCAGCAGTGGAGGAGGGGGGACCACTGAAGCTTTCTTT. It translates to CASSGGGGTTEAFF.

The rearrangement uses TRBV27 and TRBJ2-3; 7 bases agree with TRBD1. The germline gives CDR1 MNHEY, CDR2 SMNVEV (reference sequence). This CDR3 is built from 15 residues. V gave up 5 bases and J gave up 5 bases; unmatched junction bases: 10. The chain's CDR3 is CASSRTGPGEDTQYF. Written as DNA, the CDR3 is TGTGCCAGCAGTCGGACAGGTCCCGGTGAAGATACGCAGTATTTT.

The V call is TRBV12-3 or TRBV12-4, the J call TRBJ1-5, with D unresolved. V gave up 6 bases and J gave up 3 bases, with 9 bases separating them. The CDR3 spans 13 residues. The CDR3 is CASSPFSNQPQHF. In DNA, the CDR3 is TGTGCCAGCAGCCCGTTTTCCAATCAGCCCCAGCATTTT.

This clone was seen a handful of times. This chain connects TRBV9 to TRBJ1-1; 7 nucleotides align to TRBD1. CDR1 and CDR2 (germline): SGDLS, YYNGEE. V was clipped by 8 bases and J by 2 bases; unmatched bases: 9. The CDR3 totals 14 residues. CDR3: CARPGQHGNTEAFF. In DNA, the CDR3 is TGTGCCAGACCGGGACAGCATGGAAACACTGAAGCTTTCTTT. Full variable domain (missing parts from reference TRBV9 and TRBJ1-1): DSGVTQTPKHLITATGQRVTLRCSPRSGDLSVYWYQQSLDQGLQFLIQYYNGEERAKGNILERFSAQQFPDLHSELNLSSLELGDSALYFCARPGQHGNTEAFFGQGTRLTVV.

The rearrangement uses TRBV18 and TRBJ2-3; D gene unclear. The CDR3 has 16 amino acids. Looked up from germline, CDR1 is KGHSH and CDR2 is LQKENI. V was clipped by 2 bases and J by 5 bases, with 17 bases between them. For the CDR3, the DNA is TGTGCCAGCTCACCAGGGCGGAGCCTGCGAGGAGATACGCAGTATTTT. As protein: CASSPGRSLRGDTQYF.

The chain has TRBV6-1 and TRBJ2-3, with D possibly TRBD2 on 6 matching bases. V gave up 0 bases and J gave up 7 bases, with 11 bases separating them. CDR3 length equals 14 residues. The germline gives CDR1 MNHNS, CDR2 SASEGT. The CDR3 region has the DNA TGTGCCAGCAGTGAAGCGTGGAGGGGATATACGCAGTATTTT. It translates to CASSEAWRGYTQYF.

This clone has only a few counts. The chain has TRBV12-5 and TRBJ1-1; D gene unclear. CDR1 is LGHNT, CDR2 FRNRAP, per germline. V lost 0 bases and J 1 base, leaving 9 bases between the germline ends. The CDR3 covers 15 residues. The CDR3 protein is CASGLVLGRNTEAFF. DNA for the CDR3: TGTGCTAGTGGTTTGGTACTCGGCAGGAACACTGAAGCTTTCTTT. The variable domain in full, completed from reference TRBV12-5 and TRBJ1-1, reads DARVTQTPRHKVTEMGQEVTMRCQPILGHNTVFWYRQTMMQGLELLAYFRNRAPLDDSGMPKDRFSAEMPDATLATLKIQPSEPRDSAVYFCASGLVLGRNTEAFFGQGTRLTVV.